This is a list of T cell receptor beta chains from one sample in a study of metastatic and nonmetastatic thyroid tumors. TCRdb called clones again from the PCR reads with MiXCR. The table shows about 89,000 clones, with around an eighth occurring only once. Sequencing was carried out using tumor tissue. The receptors derive from a female donor with papillary thyroid cancer or a benign thyroid nodule (not recorded which). Some clones in this sample may be carry-over from other donors' samples. The CDR3 runs from the conserved cysteine through the conserved F or W. Fields, in order: clone size, D gene, J gene, V gene, CDR3 DNA, CDR3 protein. D genes are given only for firm matches. Expanded clones are given a class, and other clones once, few, many or no size at all.

clone size: -
D gene: -
J gene: TRBJ2-5
V gene: TRBV3-1
CDR3 DNA: TGTGCCAGCAGCCAAGAATACGACAGTTTGTCGGAGACCCAGTACTTC
CDR3 protein: CASSQEYDSLSETQYF

clone size: many
D gene: -
J gene: TRBJ1-4
V gene: TRBV28
CDR3 DNA: TGTGCCAGCAGTTTCGTCGGACACCAGGGTAATGAAAAACTGTTTTTT
CDR3 protein: CASSFVGHQGNEKLFF

clone size: -
D gene: -
J gene: TRBJ2-3
V gene: TRBV20-1
CDR3 DNA: TGCAGTGCCCGAGGGAGGGGGGCGCATACGCAGTATTTT
CDR3 protein: CSARGRGAHTQYF

clone size: few
D gene: -
J gene: TRBJ2-1
V gene: TRBV6-1
CDR3 DNA: TGTGCCAGCAGGGTATACAATGAGCAGTTCTTC
CDR3 protein: CASRVYNEQFF

clone size: many
D gene: TRBD2
J gene: TRBJ2-3
V gene: TRBV9
CDR3 DNA: TGTGCCAGCAGCGTAGCTGGGGGAGGGCCCACAGATACGCAGTATTTT
CDR3 protein: CASSVAGGGPTDTQYF

clone size: few
D gene: -
J gene: TRBJ2-7
V gene: TRBV6-2/TRBV6-3
CDR3 DNA: TGTGCCAACAGTTACTCCGCGAGGACTACCGGTTACGAGCAGTACTTC
CDR3 protein: CANSYSARTTGYEQYF

clone size: -
D gene: -
J gene: TRBJ2-1
V gene: TRBV20-1
CDR3 DNA: TGCAGTGCTAGCAGCTGGCGCTCCTACAATGAGCAGTTCTTC
CDR3 protein: CSASSWRSYNEQFF

clone size: many
D gene: TRBD1
J gene: TRBJ2-7
V gene: TRBV27
CDR3 DNA: TGTGCCAGCAGCTACAGGACAGGGGGAACCTACGAGCAGTACTTC
CDR3 protein: CASSYRTGGTYEQYF

clone size: few
D gene: -
J gene: TRBJ2-7
V gene: TRBV12-3/TRBV12-4
CDR3 DNA: TGTGCCAGCAGTTTTCCCCCAGGGGCAAACGAGCAGTACTTC
CDR3 protein: CASSFPPGANEQYF

clone size: few
D gene: -
J gene: TRBJ2-7
V gene: TRBV3-1
CDR3 DNA: TGTGCCAGCAGCCATGGACACCTGGCCTACGAGCAGTACTTC
CDR3 protein: CASSHGHLAYEQYF

clone size: many
D gene: -
J gene: TRBJ2-7
V gene: TRBV7-8
CDR3 DNA: TGTGCCAGCAGCACAGGGACGGGGGACCCCGAGCAGTACTTC
CDR3 protein: CASSTGTGDPEQYF

clone size: many
D gene: -
J gene: TRBJ2-7
V gene: TRBV11-2
CDR3 DNA: TGTGCCAGCAGTCGATCTTACGAGCAGTACTTC
CDR3 protein: CASSRSYEQYF

clone size: many
D gene: TRBD2
J gene: TRBJ2-1
V gene: TRBV29-1
CDR3 DNA: TGCAGCGTTGCCCCCCTAGGGAGCGGGAACGACAATGAGCAGTTCTTC
CDR3 protein: CSVAPLGSGNDNEQFF

clone size: many
D gene: TRBD1
J gene: TRBJ2-3
V gene: TRBV6-1
CDR3 DNA: TGTGCCAGCCAGGGGGAACGGAGATCTACAGATACGCAGTATTTT
CDR3 protein: CASQGERRSTDTQYF

clone size: many
D gene: -
J gene: TRBJ2-1
V gene: TRBV20-1
CDR3 DNA: TGCAGTGCTAGACAGGGGTTTATGAACAATGAGCAGTTCTTC
CDR3 protein: CSARQGFMNNEQFF

clone size: many
D gene: -
J gene: TRBJ2-4
V gene: TRBV18
CDR3 DNA: TGTGCCAGCCCCTCCGGGGAAGCCAAAAACATTCAGTACTTC
CDR3 protein: CASPSGEAKNIQYF

clone size: -
D gene: -
J gene: TRBJ2-2
V gene: TRBV12-3/TRBV12-4
CDR3 DNA: TGTGCCAGCAATATGGTACAGGCCACTGGGGAGCTGTTTTTT
CDR3 protein: CASNMVQATGELFF

clone size: many
D gene: -
J gene: TRBJ2-7
V gene: TRBV6-5
CDR3 DNA: TGTGCCAGCAGTTACTCGAGGGCCCAGGCAGCCTACGAGCAGTACTTC
CDR3 protein: CASSYSRAQAAYEQYF

clone size: -
D gene: TRBD2
J gene: TRBJ2-7
V gene: TRBV20-1
CDR3 DNA: TGCAGTGCTAGTACTAGCGGGAGGGCCCGGGGCGAGCAGTACTTC
CDR3 protein: CSASTSGRARGEQYF

clone size: few
D gene: -
J gene: TRBJ1-1
V gene: TRBV6-1
CDR3 DNA: TGTGCCAGCAGTGAGCATGTATACACTGAAGCTTTCTTT
CDR3 protein: CASSEHVYTEAFF

clone size: many
D gene: TRBD1
J gene: TRBJ1-4
V gene: TRBV18
CDR3 DNA: TGTGCCAGCTCACGGTCAGGGGGCCTCGAAAAACTGTTTTTT
CDR3 protein: CASSRSGGLEKLFF

clone size: many
D gene: -
J gene: TRBJ1-4
V gene: TRBV7-9
CDR3 DNA: TGTGCCAGCAGCTTAAGCCCGGGTGAAAAACTGTTTTTT
CDR3 protein: CASSLSPGEKLFF

clone size: many
D gene: -
J gene: TRBJ2-5
V gene: TRBV14
CDR3 DNA: TGTGCCAGCAGCCAAGGCCGATTGAGGATCCAAGAGACCCAGTACTTC
CDR3 protein: CASSQGRLRIQETQYF

clone size: many
D gene: TRBD2
J gene: TRBJ2-5
V gene: TRBV5-1
CDR3 DNA: TGCGCCAGCCGAGGAGCGGGAGTAGAGACCCAGTACTTC
CDR3 protein: CASRGAGVETQYF

clone size: many
D gene: -
J gene: TRBJ2-3
V gene: TRBV19
CDR3 DNA: TGTGCCAGTAGCCTAGCGCCAGGTTGGGGCACAGATACGCAGTATTTT
CDR3 protein: CASSLAPGWGTDTQYF

clone size: many
D gene: -
J gene: TRBJ2-7
V gene: TRBV29-1
CDR3 DNA: TGCAGCGTTGTCCCCGTAGGAGCGGGCGAGCAGTACTTC
CDR3 protein: CSVVPVGAGEQYF

clone size: many
D gene: TRBD1
J gene: TRBJ1-2
V gene: TRBV20-1
CDR3 DNA: TGCAGTGCTAGGGCCTCCGGGACAGGGGATGGCTACACCTTC
CDR3 protein: CSARASGTGDGYTF

clone size: many
D gene: -
J gene: TRBJ2-5
V gene: TRBV6-6
CDR3 DNA: TGTGCCAGCAGTTACTCTTGGTTTAGGGTCCAAGAGACCCAGTACTTC
CDR3 protein: CASSYSWFRVQETQYF

clone size: many
D gene: TRBD1
J gene: TRBJ2-7
V gene: TRBV11-2
CDR3 DNA: TGTGCCAGCAGACCGACAGGGTGGGAGCAGTACTTC
CDR3 protein: CASRPTGWEQYF

clone size: many
D gene: TRBD1
J gene: TRBJ2-2
V gene: TRBV6-1
CDR3 DNA: TGTGCCAGCAGTCCTACAGGGGTGGAGAACGGGGAGCTGTTTTTT
CDR3 protein: CASSPTGVENGELFF

clone size: -
D gene: -
J gene: TRBJ2-2
V gene: TRBV11-2
CDR3 DNA: TGTGCCAGCAGACAGGGCTGGCGAACCGGGGAGCTGTTTTTT
CDR3 protein: CASRQGWRTGELFF

clone size: many
D gene: -
J gene: TRBJ2-5
V gene: TRBV5-1
CDR3 DNA: TGCGCCAGCAGCTTGTCCCTCGCGGTAGCCTTGGGACAAGAGACCCAGTACTTC
CDR3 protein: CASSLSLAVALGQETQYF

clone size: many
D gene: -
J gene: TRBJ2-3
V gene: TRBV2
CDR3 DNA: TGTGCCAGCAGTGGGGGAGCGGGCGTTACGCAGTATTTT
CDR3 protein: CASSGGAGVTQYF

clone size: many
D gene: -
J gene: TRBJ2-1
V gene: TRBV27
CDR3 DNA: TGTGCCAGCACTCGAAGGTGGAGGGAGAGCGAGCAGTTCTTC
CDR3 protein: CASTRRWRESEQFF

clone size: many
D gene: TRBD2
J gene: TRBJ2-2
V gene: TRBV6-1
CDR3 DNA: TGTGCCAGCAGTGGGAATGGTGGGAGGGCCTTTCCCGGGGAGCTGTTTTTT
CDR3 protein: CASSGNGGRAFPGELFF

clone size: many
D gene: TRBD2
J gene: TRBJ2-1
V gene: TRBV3-1
CDR3 DNA: TGTGCCAGCAGCCCTGACCGGGACTACTACAATGAGCAGTTCTTC
CDR3 protein: CASSPDRDYYNEQFF

clone size: many
D gene: TRBD2
J gene: TRBJ2-7
V gene: TRBV5-5
CDR3 DNA: TGTGCCAGCAGCGCGGGACTAGGAGCGGGCTACGAGCAGTACTTC
CDR3 protein: CASSAGLGAGYEQYF

clone size: many
D gene: TRBD1
J gene: TRBJ1-6
V gene: TRBV6-1
CDR3 DNA: TGTGCCAGCAGCTGGGACAGGGGAAATTCACCCCTCCACTTT
CDR3 protein: CASSWDRGNSPLHF

clone size: many
D gene: TRBD1
J gene: TRBJ1-4
V gene: TRBV28
CDR3 DNA: TGTGCCAGCAGTTTACCTCAGGGGGCAGGGGAAAAACTGTTTTTT
CDR3 protein: CASSLPQGAGEKLFF

clone size: -
D gene: TRBD2
J gene: TRBJ2-1
V gene: TRBV13
CDR3 DNA: TGTGCCAGCAGCTCGGGACTAGCGGGAGGGGTTGTCAATGAGCAGTTCTTC
CDR3 protein: CASSSGLAGGVVNEQFF